This T cell receptor (beta chain) emerged from a study of T-cell memory formation after mild COVID-19. The CDR3 is 14 amino acids. CDR1 and CDR2 (germline): ENHRY, SYGVKD. V lost 8 bases and J lost 6; bases outside the gene matches: 10. TCRdb passed the 5' RACE reads through MiXCR, listing each CDR3 protein once. The profile shows approximately 270,000 distinct CDR3 sequences, around 16% of them singletons. This TCR came from a young man who had mild COVID-19 (a few samples of this study predate the infection). Cell type and time point are not known. The sample comprised PBMCs or a T cell subset sorted from them (not recorded which). The V call is TRBV10-3, the J call TRBJ1-1, with 9 nucleotides matching TRBD1. CDR3 residues: CAIGSTGGKAEAFF. In DNA, the CDR3 is TGTGCCATCGGATCGACAGGGGGAAAGGCTGAAGCTTTCTTT.